This T cell receptor (beta chain) was profiled in a study of blood T cells in healthy people across ages. Note on this clonotype: Its target is unknown.

PCR was performed a second time for roughly 7 to 12 cycles using a sample-barcoded 5' primer and a J-beta primer mix. A tag from a template-switch adaptor with 12 random nucleotides marked each cDNA molecule. TCRdb called the 5' RACE reads again in MiXCR, with one record for every CDR3 protein. The data hold some 900,000 distinct CDR3 sequences, with around 46% observed a single time. Healthy Caucasians from Russia aged roughly 6 to 95 served as donors. This CDR3 contains 15 residues. V dropped 5 bases and J dropped 6; count of bases not matched to a gene: 8. The germline gives CDR1 SGHTA, CDR2 FQGNSA. Study-wide results and limits: Researchers report that TCR beta diversity correlated strongly with naive T cell percentage. The authors considered diversity estimates from one million T cells to be underestimates.

The chain combines TRBV7-2 with TRBJ1-5; 9 positions match TRBD1. Material for sequencing was blood. This TCR was sampled from a man aged 25 to 40 in good health. CDR3 DNA sequence: TGTGCCAGCAGCCCAGGGACAGGGTTAGGTCAGCCCCAGCATTTT. Protein sequence: CASSPGTGLGQPQHF.